The rows below give T cell receptor beta chains drawn from one sample of a study of tumor-infiltrating lymphocytes in primary liver carcinoma. From the multiplex PCR reads, TCRdb called clonotypes with MiXCR, one entry per CDR3 protein. The data show 300,000 to 350,000 distinct CDR3 sequences, with roughly 60% seen just once and more than 15% held by the top ten. The sequencing sample was made of peripheral blood. The origin of the receptors is a woman in her twenties or thirties with primary liver carcinoma and hepatitis B virus infection. Each CDR3 is given with its conserved first and last residue. Fields, in order: J gene, V gene, D gene, CDR3 length, clone size, CDR3 DNA, CDR3 protein. The D gene is left open where the match is weak. Only some rows state a clone size, as once, few, many or a class for expanded clones.

TRBJ2-1 | TRBV11-2 | TRBD1 | 16 | - | TGTGCCACCAGCAACTTTAAGGGACAGGGAGGATATGAGCAGTTCTTC | CATSNFKGQGGYEQFF
TRBJ1-5 | TRBV9 | - | 14 | - | TGTGCCAGCAGCGTAGATAGCGGCAATCAGCCCCAGCATTTT | CASSVDSGNQPQHF
TRBJ2-1 | TRBV11-2 | TRBD1 | 15 | - | TGTGCCAGCAGCCATCACAGGGGGAAGGATTATGAGCAGTTCTTC | CASSHHRGKDYEQFF
TRBJ2-1 | TRBV6-5 | - | 15 | many | TGTGCCAGCAGCGAAAGGGACACTTCCTACAATGAGCAGTTCTTC | CASSERDTSYNEQFF
TRBJ1-1 | TRBV5-6 | TRBD1 | 15 | - | TGTGCCAGCAACTCGGGACAGAGGATATATCAGAAGACTTTCTTT | CASNSGQRIYQKTFF
TRBJ2-5 | TRBV6-5 | - | 15 | many | TGTGCCAGCAGTTACGCGCCCGAGGGCCAAGAGACCCAGTACTTC | CASSYAPEGQETQYF
TRBJ1-1 | TRBV4-3 | - | 16 | many | TGCGCCAGCAGCCAAGATTTCCAGGGACCGAACACTGAAGCTTTCTTT | CASSQDFQGPNTEAFF
TRBJ2-7 | TRBV11-2 | TRBD2 | 17 | - | TGTGCCAGAAGCTTAGGTAGGGAAACGGGAGGCCTGGGAGAGCGGTACTTC | CARSLGRETGGLGERYF
TRBJ2-3 | TRBV28 | TRBD2 | 17 | - | TGTGTCAGCAACCCGATAGGGACTAGCGGAAGCACAGATACGCAGTATTTT | CVSNPIGTSGSTDTQYF
TRBJ2-7 | TRBV4-1 | - | 13 | - | TGCGCCAGCAGCGTCTCCAGAACTCACGAGCAGTACTTC | CASSVSRTHEQYF
TRBJ2-2 | TRBV6-5 | - | 14 | - | TGTGCCAGCAGCTCGGTCTCGAACACCGAGGAGCTGTTTTTT | CASSSVSNTEELFF
TRBJ1-3 | TRBV4-1 | - | 16 | many | TGCGCCAGCAGCCAAGACCCTATAAGCTCTGGAAACACCATATATTTT | CASSQDPISSGNTIYF
TRBJ2-2 | TRBV5-4 | - | 17 | - | TGTGCCAGCAGCCCACATGGGGCGCGGCACAACACCGGGGAGCTGTTTTTT | CASSPHGARHNTGELFF
TRBJ1-2 | TRBV4-3 | - | 15 | - | TGCGCCAGCAGCCAAGTCCCGGACGTGGGAGGTGGCTACACCTTC | CASSQVPDVGGGYTF
TRBJ2-7 | TRBV2 | - | 13 | few | TGTGCCAGCAGTGTGGGGAGACTCTACGAGCAGTACTTC | CASSVGRLYEQYF
TRBJ2-5 | TRBV6-2/TRBV6-3 | - | 14 | - | TGTGCCAGCATGAGACTAGTGGGAAGAGAGACCCAGTACTTC | CASMRLVGRETQYF
TRBJ2-5 | TRBV6-5 | TRBD2 | 19 | - | TGTGCCAGCAGTTACGGTCCGGGTTGGGCTAGCGGGTATAAAGAGACCCAGTACTTC | CASSYGPGWASGYKETQYF
TRBJ2-7 | TRBV7-9 | - | 13 | few | TGTGCCAGCACCGTGTCAGGGCCCTACGAGCAGTACTTC | CASTVSGPYEQYF
TRBJ2-7 | TRBV9 | TRBD1 | 14 | - | TGTGCCAGCGGCCCTGGGACAGGCGCTTACGAGGAGTACTTC | CASGPGTGAYEEYF
TRBJ2-1 | TRBV12-5 | - | 16 | few | TGTGCTAGTGGTTTGGGGATGGTCGCCGGCTACAATGAGCAGTTCTTC | CASGLGMVAGYNEQFF
TRBJ2-1 | TRBV29-1 | - | 16 | - | TGCAGCGTTCTTGATTCTAGGGAGCACCAATACATTGAGCAGTTCTTC | CSVLDSREHQYIEQFF
TRBJ2-2 | TRBV28 | - | 15 | - | TGTGCCAGCAGTTTATTAGCGGCCGGAACCGGGGGGCTGTTTTTT | CASSLLAAGTGGLFF
TRBJ2-7 | TRBV5-6 | - | 15 | - | TGTGCCAGCAGCTTGCTAGGAACTAGCAGCGACGATCAGTACTTC | CASSLLGTSSDDQYF
TRBJ2-3 | TRBV4-3 | - | 14 | - | TGCGCCAGCAGCCAACGGGCTTTCACAGATACGCAGTATTTT | CASSQRAFTDTQYF
TRBJ2-7 | TRBV6-5 | - | 15 | many | TGTGCCAGCAGTGTCCGCGCAGGGGGGAGGGACGAGCAGTACTTC | CASSVRAGGRDEQYF
TRBJ1-1 | TRBV29-1 | - | 13 | - | TGCAGCACTTACAGGGAGATGAACACTGAAGCTTTCTTT | CSTYREMNTEAFF
TRBJ2-7 | TRBV28 | TRBD1 | 13 | - | TGTGCCGCTACAGGGGTAAACTCCTACGAGCAGTACTTC | CAATGVNSYEQYF
TRBJ1-1 | TRBV6-5 | - | 16 | many | TGTGCCAGCAAACGAGGGGCTTTGATCACGAACACTGAAGCTTTCTTT | CASKRGALITNTEAFF
TRBJ1-1 | TRBV11-2 | - | 12 | - | TGTGCCGGCAGCTTACACCTCACTGAAGCTTTCTTT | CAGSLHLTEAFF
TRBJ2-3 | TRBV12-3/TRBV12-4 | TRBD2 | 17 | - | TGTGCCAGCAGTCCTATTAGCGGGAGAGTTTACACAGATACGCAGTATTTT | CASSPISGRVYTDTQYF
TRBJ1-3 | TRBV28 | - | 17 | - | TGTGCCAGCAGTCAGATGGGGACTGACCTAGAGGAAAACACCATATATTTT | CASSQMGTDLEENTIYF
TRBJ2-5 | TRBV7-2 | - | 13 | - | TGTGCCAGCAGCTTTCTGAGGAGGGAGACCCAGTACTTC | CASSFLRRETQYF
TRBJ2-3 | TRBV7-9 | TRBD1 | 18 | - | TGTGCCAGCAGCGCCGGGACAGAAGCTCGTCAACACACAGATACGCAGTATTTT | CASSAGTEARQHTDTQYF
TRBJ2-5 | TRBV11-3 | - | 16 | - | TGTGCCAGCAGCTTAGTGGCCAGTGGGAGATGGGAGACCCAGTACTTC | CASSLVASGRWETQYF
TRBJ2-6 | TRBV6-1 | - | 15 | - | TGTGTCAGCCTTAAGGACCGCTCTGGGGCCAACGTCCTGACTTTC | CVSLKDRSGANVLTF
TRBJ2-7 | TRBV5-6 | - | 14 | few | TGTGCCAGCACCCCGGGGGACACAGACTACGAGCAGTACTTC | CASTPGDTDYEQYF
TRBJ1-1 | TRBV29-1 | TRBD1 | 13 | many | TGCAGCTTCACGACAGGGTATGGAACTGAAGCTTTCTTT | CSFTTGYGTEAFF
TRBJ1-4 | TRBV11-2 | - | 17 | - | TGTGCCAGCACTAAACAGGACCCGGGAAGAACTGATGAAAAACTGTTTTTT | CASTKQDPGRTDEKLFF